A single sample is the source of the 32 T cell receptor beta chains below, sequenced in a study of cytomegalovirus exposure and HLA in healthy donors. Both 60 Vbeta primers and 13 Jbeta primers went into the PCR. Profiling relied on immunoSEQ multiplex PCR, and the TCRdb table lists in-frame clones only, not all of them. This table has over 100,000 clones, approximately 82% appearing once. The specimen was PBMCs. The receptors were sampled from a female donor in good health and CMV-seronegative.

The chain links TRBV7-2 to TRBJ2-3; possibly TRBD2 for D (5 bases). Germline loops: CDR1 SGHTA, CDR2 FQGNSA. Trimming removed 2 bases from V and 0 bases from J, with 9 bases in between. The CDR3 totals 15 residues. The CDR3 sequence: CASSLFGDSTDTQYF. In DNA form, the CDR3 reads TGTGCCAGCAGCTTATTCGGGGATAGCACAGATACGCAGTATTTT.

CDR3 loop: CASSQVREWEDTQYF. CDR3 bases: TGTGCCAGCAGCCAAGTGCGGGAATGGGAAGATACGCAGTATTTT. V and J are TRBV14 and TRBJ2-3; a weak D match, TRBD2 (6 bases). CDR1 SGHDN and CDR2 FVKESK come from the germline V gene. The CDR3 runs 15 residues. V shed 1 base and J shed 5 bases, with 13 bases lying between them.

The J gene is TRBJ2-5, the V gene TRBV2, with TRBD2 as a possible D gene (6 bases). CDR3 length equals 13 residues. Germline CDR1 and CDR2: SNHLY and FYNNEI. Trimming removed 8 bases at V and 4 bases at J, with 14 bases between. CDR3 in amino acids: CASAFGRGETQYF. In DNA form, the CDR3 reads TGTGCCAGCGCATTCGGGAGAGGAGAGACCCAGTACTTC.

The chain joins TRBV9 to TRBJ2-1; TRBD1 agrees at 9 bases. Trimming removed 5 bases from V and 3 bases from J; junction bases left unmatched: 6. Germline V gene lookup returns CDR1 SGDLS and CDR2 YYNGEE. The CDR3 has 15 amino acids. CDR3 sequence (DNA): TGTGCCAGCAGTGGGGGACAGGGTAACTACAATGAGCAGTTCTTC. It codes for CASSGGQGNYNEQFF.

This clone counts as medium-sized. The rearrangement links TRBV25-1 to TRBJ1-4; 7 nucleotides match TRBD1. The CDR3 is made up of 15 amino acids. CDR1 and CDR2 from the germline V gene are MGHDK and SYGVNS. V lost 6 bases, J lost 1 base, and 5 bases stayed unmatched. Here the CDR3 reads CASSARDRTNEKLFF. The CDR3 DNA follows: TGTGCCAGCAGCGCCCGGGACAGAACTAATGAAAAACTGTTTTTT.

The chain is built from TRBV27 and TRBJ2-7, with TRBD1 matching over 10 bases. The length of the CDR3 is 15 residues. Looked up from germline, CDR1 is MNHEY and CDR2 is SMNVEV (reference sequence). V was pared by 6 bases and J by 2 bases, with 7 bases of the junction left unmatched. CDR3 sequence (DNA): TGTGCCAGCAGAACCCCCGGGACAGGGGCCTACGAGCAGTACTTC. Its translation is CASRTPGTGAYEQYF.

The genes are TRBV7-9 and TRBJ1-1, with D perhaps TRBD1 (6 bases). The CDR3 covers 14 residues. Trimming cost V 4 bases and J 5 bases, with 14 bases left between them. Germline V CDR1 and CDR2: SEHNR, FQNEAQ (reference sequence). CDR3 region: CASSSGGAGTEAFF. CDR3 DNA: TGTGCCAGCAGCTCTGGGGGGGCAGGGACTGAAGCTTTCTTT.

At least ten counts were recorded for this clone. The chain carries TRBV7-9 and TRBJ2-4; 8 bases fit TRBD1. Losses at the gene ends were 6 bases for V and 1 base for J; bases not matched to a gene: 2. This CDR3 is built from 14 residues. Germline V gene lookup returns CDR1 SEHNR and CDR2 FQNEAQ (reference sequence). The CDR3: CASSNRGAKNIQYF. CDR3 coding DNA: TGTGCCAGCAGTAACAGGGGGGCCAAAAACATTCAGTACTTC.

This chain links TRBV19 with TRBJ1-2, with TRBD1 matching 9 bases. The J segment lost 4 bases and the V segment lost 5 bases, leaving 8 bases of the junction unmatched. CDR1 is LNHDA, CDR2 SQIVND, per germline (reference sequence). CDR3 length: 15 amino acids. CDR3 nucleotides: TGTGCCAGTAGTTTCCCGACAGGGGGGACCTATGGCTACACCTTC. Translating gives CASSFPTGGTYGYTF.

This CDR3 is CASSHGLGDEQFF. CDR3 in DNA: TGTGCCAGCAGCCACGGACTAGGTGATGAGCAGTTCTTC. V and J are TRBV7-2 and TRBJ2-1; 7 bases match TRBD2. Germline-derived CDR1 and CDR2 are SGHTA and FQGNSA. Trimming removed 5 bases from V and 8 bases from J; junction bases left unmatched: 6. The CDR3 covers 13 residues. The full variable domain, rest sourced from reference TRBV7-2 and TRBJ2-1, is GAGVSQSPSNKVTEKGKDVELRCDPISGHTALYWYRQSLGQGLEFLIYFQGNSAPDKSGLPSDRFSAERTGGSVSTLTIQRTQQEDSAVYLCASSHGLGDEQFFGPGTRLTVL.

The V and J genes are TRBV6-6 and TRBJ2-7; 12 bases are shared with TRBD1. This CDR3 contains 14 residues. The ends lost 5 bases at V and 4 bases at J; junction bases unmatched: 3. Per the germline V gene, CDR1 is MNHNY and CDR2 is SVGAGI (reference sequence). The CDR3 reads CASSGTGGWYEQYF. The DNA of the CDR3 is TGTGCCAGCAGTGGGACAGGGGGCTGGTACGAGCAGTACTTC.

The chain links TRBV28 to TRBJ2-1; 12 bases line up with TRBD2. After removal of 9 bases from V and 8 bases from J, the junction contained 8 bases not matched to a gene. The CDR3 contains 14 residues. Germline V gene sequence: CDR1 MDHEN, CDR2 SYDVKM. The CDR3 DNA reads TGTGCCAGTCTAGCGGGAGGGCAGCACTATGAGCAGTTCTTC. Translation: CASLAGGQHYEQFF.

The chain couples TRBV6-7 to TRBJ2-1, with 8 bases identical to TRBD2. TRBV6-7 is noted as an ORF with a role that remains uncertain. Trimming took 4 bases from V and 0 from J; bases not matched to a gene: 5. The CDR3 has 16 amino acids. This chain's CDR3 is CASSSRLASSYNEQFF. CDR3 sequence (DNA): TGTGCCAGCAGTTCCCGACTAGCGAGCTCCTACAATGAGCAGTTCTTC.

The rearrangement uses TRBV28 and TRBJ1-1; D unclear. Germline V gives CDR1 MDHEN, CDR2 SYDVKM. The CDR3 is made up of 14 amino acids. The germline V and J ends were trimmed by 0 bases and 7 bases, with 12 bases remaining between them. In DNA, the CDR3 is TGTGCCAGCAGTTTATGGTCGAGCGTGGGTGAAGCTTTCTTT. Protein sequence: CASSLWSSVGEAFF.

The chain uses TRBV14 and TRBJ1-4; no clear D gene. V shed 0 bases and J shed 4 bases, with 9 bases lying between them. The CDR3 has 15 amino acids. CDR1 and CDR2 (germline): SGHDN, FVKESK. The CDR3 reads CASSQDLGDNEKLFF. The CDR3 DNA sequence: TGTGCCAGCAGCCAAGATCTGGGAGATAATGAAAAACTGTTTTTT.

The chain carries TRBV6-5 and TRBJ2-7, with D maybe TRBD2 (7 bases). The germline CDR1 and CDR2 sequences are MNHEY and SVGAGI. The V and J ends lost 10 bases and 3 bases respectively, with 19 bases between them. This CDR3 comprises 14 residues. The CDR3 nucleotides read TGTGCCACCTTAGGGGGGGGGCAAGGCTACGAGCAGTACTTC. It is translated as CATLGGGQGYEQYF.

V gene TRBV28 combines with J gene TRBJ2-4; 12 nucleotides align to TRBD2. Germline V gives CDR1 MDHEN, CDR2 SYDVKM. This CDR3 spans 16 amino acids. Trimming took 5 bases from V and 1 from J; bases not matched to a gene: 3. In nucleotides, the CDR3 is TGTGCCAGCAGTATAACTAGCGGGAGGGCCAAAAACATTCAGTACTTC. Translated, it gives CASSITSGRAKNIQYF.

V gene TRBV4-3 combines with J gene TRBJ2-5; D may be TRBD1 (7 bases). V was pared by 0 bases and J by 11 bases, with 22 bases between. The CDR3 runs 16 residues. CDR1 LGHNA and CDR2 YSLEER come from the germline V gene. This CDR3 reads CASSQDQWRGPGEQYF. For the CDR3, the DNA is TGCGCCAGCAGCCAAGATCAATGGAGGGGGCCTGGGGAGCAGTACTTC.

V usage is TRBV5-1 and J usage is TRBJ1-3; D is ambiguous. This CDR3 spans 15 amino acids. Germline lookup yields CDR1 SGHRS and CDR2 YFSETQ. Trimming removed 4 bases from V and 0 bases from J, with 11 bases in between. DNA of the CDR3: TGCGCCAGCAGCCTTGAGTCTATCTCTGGAAACACCATATATTTT. Translated: CASSLESISGNTIYF.

The chain is built from TRBV27 and TRBJ2-5; 10 bases agree with TRBD2. The J call is uncertain, as TRBJ2-7 better fits the DNA end. CDR1 and CDR2 (germline): MNHEY, SMNVEV (reference sequence). This CDR3 comprises 16 residues. CDR3 DNA: TGTGCCAGCAGCCAGAGGACTAGCGGAGACTTCTACGAGCAGTACTTC. This translates into CASSQRTSGDFYEQYF.

V usage is TRBV5-1 and J usage is TRBJ2-3; 9 bases are shared with TRBD2. V shed 1 base, J shed 5 bases, and the junction held 8 bases outside the gene matches. The CDR3 is made up of 16 amino acids. CDR1 is SGHRS, CDR2 YFSETQ, per germline. The CDR3 is CASSLLLAGLKDTQYF. CDR3 DNA: TGCGCCAGCAGCTTGCTGCTAGCGGGGCTCAAAGATACGCAGTATTTT.

The chain uses TRBV11-2 and TRBJ2-3; 8 bases align to TRBD2. J lost 6 bases, V lost 5 bases, and 10 bases had no gene match. There are 15 residues in the CDR3. Germline V lookup: CDR1 SGHAT, CDR2 FQNNGV. CDR3 residues: CASSPPGGLADTQYF. DNA for the CDR3: TGTGCCAGCAGCCCGCCGGGAGGGCTAGCGGATACGCAGTATTTT.

This chain joins TRBV28 and TRBJ2-1, with TRBD1 matching over 7 bases. The ends lost 4 bases at V and 4 bases at J; junction bases unmatched: 4. CDR3 length equals 14 residues. The germline CDR1 and CDR2 sequences are MDHEN and SYDVKM. The CDR3 region has the DNA TGTGCCAGCAGTTCCGGACAGGTATACAATGAGCAGTTCTTC. This gives the protein CASSSGQVYNEQFF.

CDR3 coding DNA: TGTGCCAGCAGCCAAGACAGGGGAGTAAGTACTGAAGCTTTCTTT. As protein: CASSQDRGVSTEAFF. This chain connects TRBV14 to TRBJ1-1; possible D gene TRBD1, 6 bases. Deletions cut 0 bases from V and 5 bases from J, with 13 bases between. Looked up from germline, CDR1 is SGHDN and CDR2 is FVKESK. The CDR3 is 15 amino acids.

This chain joins TRBV4-1 and TRBJ2-7, with a possible D match to TRBD1 (6 bases). The germline V and J ends were trimmed by 1 base and 4 bases, with 14 bases remaining between them. CDR1 and CDR2 (germline): MGHRA, YSYEKL. This CDR3 is built from 15 residues. Written as DNA, the CDR3 is TGCGCCAGCAGCCAAGTGGGGGCAGACCGATACGAGCAGTACTTC. This sequence encodes CASSQVGADRYEQYF.

This clone has just a few counts. The V call is TRBV15, the J call TRBJ2-7; 11 bases align to TRBD2. After removal of 5 bases from V and 6 bases from J, the junction contained 6 bases not matched to a gene. The germline V gene encodes CDR1 LNHNV and CDR2 YYDKDF (reference sequence). CDR3 size: 14 residues. The CDR3 reads CATSFTSGSTEQYF. CDR3 nucleotide sequence: TGTGCCACCAGCTTTACTAGCGGGAGTACCGAGCAGTACTTC. The full variable domain, with the rest looked up from reference TRBV15 and TRBJ2-7, is DAMVIQNPRYQVTQFGKPVTLSCSQTLNHNVMYWYQQKSSQAPKLLFHYYDKDFNNEADTPDNFQSRRPNTSFCFLDIRSPGLGDTAMYLCATSFTSGSTEQYFGPGTRLTVT.

This chain joins TRBV21-1 and TRBJ1-3. TRBV21-1 is a listed pseudogene. CDR3 length equals 19 residues. The CDR3, as DNA: TGTGCCAGCAGCAAAAGGAAAGCAGCGGGACCTTGCTCTGGAAACACCATATATTTT. Encoded protein: CASSKRKAAGPCSGNTIYF.

This chain uses TRBV27 with TRBJ2-3; D is possibly TRBD2 (5 bases). The CDR3 consists of 13 residues. Germline CDR1 reads MNHEY; CDR2 reads SMNVEV (reference sequence). Trimming took off 8 bases at V and 4 bases at J, with 13 bases between the two ends. CDR3: CASGLLRADTQYF. DNA of the CDR3: TGTGCCAGCGGATTACTGCGGGCAGATACGCAGTATTTT.

The DNA for the CDR3 is TGTGCCAGCAGTGAAAACAGGGCGGCTGGAAACACCATATATTTT. It encodes CASSENRAAGNTIYF. V and J are TRBV6-1 and TRBJ1-3; tentatively, D is TRBD1 (6 bases). Germline values: CDR1 MNHNS, CDR2 SASEGT. Trimming took off 2 bases at V and 2 bases at J, with 10 bases between the two ends. The CDR3 spans 15 residues.

The chain is built from TRBV30 and TRBJ1-2, with 8 nucleotides matching TRBD1. V gave up 5 bases and J gave up 8 bases; unmatched junction bases: 10. Germline CDR1 GTSNPN, CDR2 SVGIG (reference sequence). The CDR3 is 13 amino acids. CDR3 amino acids: CAWVRTGSKGYTF. The CDR3 coding sequence is TGTGCCTGGGTTAGGACAGGGAGCAAAGGCTACACCTTC.

This clone was counted a single time. V and J are TRBV6-5 and TRBJ1-1, with 7 bases lining up with TRBD1. After removal of 6 bases from V and 5 bases from J, the junction contained 6 bases not matched to a gene. Per the germline V gene, CDR1 is MNHEY and CDR2 is SVGAGI. The CDR3 covers 13 residues. The CDR3 region is CASSATGRTEAFF. The CDR3 coding sequence is TGTGCCAGCAGCGCGACAGGGCGGACTGAAGCTTTCTTT.

About this clone: This sequence is one base from a far larger clone and is likely a read error. The chain links TRBV11-1 to TRBJ1-1; 7 nucleotides line up with TRBD1. The V gene's germline CDR1 is SGHAT and CDR2 FQDESV (reference sequence). This CDR3 spans 13 amino acids. V gave up 3 bases and J gave up 4 bases; unmatched junction bases: 2. The CDR3 DNA reads as TGTGCCAGCAGCTTGACAGGGATCACTGAAGCTTTCTTT. Amino acids: CASSLTGITEAFF.